A single sample is the source of the 18 T cell receptor beta chains below, sequenced in a study of early T cells in non-severe SARS-CoV-2 infection. MiXCR, run by TCRdb on the 5' RACE reads, gives a single entry per CDR3 protein. The sample comprises about 50,000 distinct CDR3 sequences, 8% to 10% of which are singletons, and around 4.2% rests with the top ten. The specimen was whole blood. These receptors all stem from an adult who was a healthcare worker with PCR-confirmed SARS-CoV-2 infection or an uninfected control (not recorded which).

The V and J genes are TRBV12-3 or TRBV12-4 and TRBJ2-1, with D possibly TRBD1 on 6 matching bases. The CDR3 sequence is 13 residues long. V was cut by 8 bases and J by 10 bases, with 18 bases left in between. The DNA for the CDR3 is TGTGCCAGCGGTCGAGCCGGGACACCGGAGCAGTTCTTC. Translation: CASGRAGTPEQFF.

The chain is built from TRBV28 and TRBJ2-1; unclear D gene. CDR1 and CDR2 (germline): MDHEN, SYDVKM. The CDR3 has 10 amino acids. Trimming stripped 5 bases from V and 7 bases from J, with 3 bases between. The CDR3 nucleotides read TGTGCCAGCAGTCTTAATGAGCAGTTCTTC. As protein: CASSLNEQFF.

This clonotype was counted ten times or more. V usage is TRBV20-1 and J usage is TRBJ2-7, with D perhaps matching TRBD1 (6 bases). V lost 5 bases to trimming and J lost 4 bases, with 12 bases between them. CDR3 length: 12 residues. The germline V gene has CDR1 DFQATT and CDR2 SNEGSKA (reference sequence). The CDR3 region is CSARRTDYEQYF. The CDR3 nucleotides read TGCAGTGCTCGAAGGACAGATTACGAGCAGTACTTC.

The V and J genes are TRBV6-1 and TRBJ1-4; D possibly corresponds to TRBD1 (6 bases). Per germline, CDR1 MNHNS and CDR2 SASEGT. This CDR3 is built from 15 residues. Trimming took off 6 bases at V and 0 bases at J, with 11 bases between the two ends. CDR3 nucleotides: TGTGCCAGCAGCCTAAGACAGGCAACTAATGAAAAACTGTTTTTT. It codes for CASSLRQATNEKLFF.

J is TRBJ2-2 and V is TRBV6-5, with D possibly being TRBD2 (5 bases). Germline V gene data show CDR1 as MNHEY and CDR2 as SVGAGI. CDR3 size: 13 residues. V lost 9 bases, J lost 7 bases, and 15 bases lay in between. The CDR3 DNA follows: TGTGCCAGGACGGACGAGGGAAGCGGGGAGCTGTTTTTT. Translating it yields CARTDEGSGELFF.

V gene TRBV3-1 combines with J gene TRBJ2-1; unclear D gene. CDR1 is LGHDT and CDR2 is YNNKEL in the germline V gene (reference sequence). The CDR3 is 15 amino acids. The germline V and J ends were trimmed by 1 base and 2 bases, with 9 bases remaining between them. CDR3 residues: CASSQVRTTYNEQFF. The CDR3, as DNA: TGTGCCAGCAGCCAAGTACGGACGACCTACAATGAGCAGTTCTTC.

This clonotype turned up a few times. The chain combines TRBV6-2 or TRBV6-3 with TRBJ2-2; 12 bases fit TRBD2. V gave up 9 bases and J gave up 5 bases; unmatched junction bases: 4. There are 14 residues in the CDR3. Germline loops: CDR1 MNHEY, CDR2 SVGEGT. The CDR3: CASLLAGGTGELFF. In DNA, the CDR3 is TGTGCCAGTCTACTAGCGGGAGGAACCGGGGAGCTGTTTTTT.

This rearrangement joins TRBV5-1 to TRBJ2-1; the D gene is possibly TRBD2 (5 bases). V lost 4 bases and J 5 bases, leaving 19 bases between the germline ends. The CDR3 is 16 amino acids. Per the germline V gene, CDR1 is SGHRS and CDR2 is YFSETQ. The CDR3 sequence: CASSTHGNDINNEQFF. In DNA form, the CDR3 reads TGCGCCAGCAGCACGCACGGGAACGACATCAACAATGAGCAGTTCTTC.

Many counts were recorded for this clonotype. The V gene is TRBV6-1, the J gene TRBJ1-6; tentatively, D is TRBD1 (5 bases). Germline CDR1 MNHNS, CDR2 SASEGT. V lost 2 bases, J lost 5 bases, and 19 bases lay in between. The CDR3 is 18 amino acids. The CDR3 bases are TGTGCCAGCAGTGAAACTCTCCTTCGACAGACCAATAATTCACCCCTCCACTTT. The encoded protein is CASSETLLRQTNNSPLHF.

The rearrangement joins TRBV4-1 to TRBJ1-6, with 9 bases aligning to TRBD1. The CDR3 loop spans 15 amino acids. Germline V gene data show CDR1 as MGHRA and CDR2 as YSYEKL. J was trimmed by 6 bases and V by 2 bases; bases with no gene match: 2. The DNA for the CDR3 is TGCGCCAGCAGCCAACCGGGACAGGGTAATTCACCCCTCCACTTT. This sequence encodes CASSQPGQGNSPLHF.

Judged by abundance, this clonotype is medium-sized. V is TRBV20-1 and J is TRBJ1-1; 9 nucleotides align to TRBD1. V lost 3 bases, J lost 5 bases, and 7 bases stayed unmatched. Germline loops: CDR1 DFQATT, CDR2 SNEGSKA (reference sequence). The CDR3 is made up of 14 amino acids. CDR3 residues: CSARGQGGKTEAFF. The CDR3 DNA sequence: TGCAGTGCTAGGGGACAGGGAGGAAAGACTGAAGCTTTCTTT.

The chain combines TRBV6-1 with TRBJ2-2; TRBD1 agrees at 8 bases. Germline CDR1 is MNHNS and CDR2 is SASEGT. Germline trimming cut 10 bases from V and 2 bases from J; bases unmatched to any gene: 6. The CDR3 is made up of 14 amino acids. CDR3 sequence (DNA): TGTGCCACCAGCAGGGGGCCCAACACCGGGGAGCTGTTTTTT. Translation gives CATSRGPNTGELFF.

This clonotype was found many times. The chain joins TRBV12-3 or TRBV12-4 to TRBJ2-5; perhaps TRBD2 as D (6 bases). The CDR3 loop spans 14 amino acids. With 3 bases removed from V and 1 base from J, the gap between germline ends came to 9 bases. DNA of the CDR3: TGTGCCAGCAGTTTGATAGCGGCCCAAGAGACCCAGTACTTC. Translated, it gives CASSLIAAQETQYF.

This clonotype has ten or more counts. The chain has TRBV27 and TRBJ2-7; 8 bases are a match to TRBD2. The CDR3 has 14 residues. Germline V gene sequence: CDR1 MNHEY, CDR2 SMNVEV (reference sequence). The V segment lost 9 bases and the J segment 4 bases; nucleotides outside the gene matches: 11. DNA of the CDR3: TGTGCCAGTAGGCTAGCGGGTAGCCTTTACGAGCAGTACTTC. As protein: CASRLAGSLYEQYF.

The chain links TRBV11-2 to TRBJ2-3; 7 bases match TRBD2. Looked up from germline, CDR1 is SGHAT and CDR2 is FQNNGV. This CDR3 region has 15 residues. J was trimmed by 4 bases and V by 0 bases; bases with no gene match: 4. CDR3 amino acids: CASSLEVGRPDTQYF. Written as DNA, the CDR3 is TGTGCCAGCAGCTTAGAGGTCGGGAGGCCAGATACGCAGTATTTT.

Many counts were recorded for this clonotype. This chain links TRBV7-9 with TRBJ1-1; 7 bases are a match to TRBD1. Germline V gene lookup returns CDR1 SEHNR and CDR2 FQNEAQ (reference sequence). V trimming: 5 bases; J trimming: 1 base; junction bases outside the gene matches: 7. This CDR3 is built from 15 residues. This chain's CDR3 is CASSTTGVGNTEAFF. CDR3 coding DNA: TGTGCCAGCAGCACCACAGGGGTTGGGAACACTGAAGCTTTCTTT. Full variable domain (remainder filled in from reference TRBV7-9 and TRBJ1-1): DTGVSQNPRHKITKRGQNVTFRCDPISEHNRLYWYRQTLGQGPEFLTYFQNEAQLEKSRLLSDRFSAERPKGSFSTLEIQRTEQGDSAMYLCASSTTGVGNTEAFFGQGTRLTVV.

Only a few counts were recorded for this clonotype. The chain employs TRBV7-9 and TRBJ2-6; D gene unclear. CDR3 size: 14 residues. Between the trimmed V and J ends, which lost 8 bases and 1 base, there was a span of 9 bases. In germline, CDR1 is SEHNR, CDR2 FQNEAQ (reference sequence). This chain's CDR3 is CASAFGSGANVLTF. CDR3 in DNA: TGTGCCAGCGCATTTGGGTCTGGGGCCAACGTCCTGACTTTC.

The gene calls are TRBV13 and TRBJ2-3; 11 bases line up with TRBD2. V lost 5 bases, J lost 5 bases, and 6 bases stayed unmatched. CDR1 and CDR2 from the germline V gene are PRHDT and FYEKMQ (reference sequence). The CDR3 extends over 15 amino acids. In DNA form, the CDR3 reads TGTGCCAGCAGCCCACTAGCGGGGGTAGTAGATACGCAGTATTTT. It is translated as CASSPLAGVVDTQYF.